This TCR beta chain was sequenced in a study of early T cells in non-severe SARS-CoV-2 infection. Looking at the study overall: Unpaired chains resulted from sequencing bulk RNA of unsorted whole blood.

This clonotype was recorded many times. Its cognate antigen is unknown. Study-wide results and limits: Anti-spike CD8 responses were favored in VDJdb matching, and private and CD4 specificities were missed.

This CDR3 region has 16 residues. Per germline, CDR1 LGHDT and CDR2 YNNKEL (reference sequence). V was pared by 4 bases and J by 1 base, with 6 bases of the junction left unmatched. Molecules of cDNA were individually given unique molecular identifiers that were attached to them. TCRdb fed the 5' RACE reads into MiXCR, producing one record per CDR3 protein. Among approximately 67,000 distinct CDR3 sequences listed, roughly 9.1% were seen once. The clonotype was recovered from an adult who was a healthcare worker with PCR-confirmed SARS-CoV-2 infection or an uninfected control (not recorded which). Sequenced: whole blood. The gene calls are TRBV3-1 and TRBJ2-3; 9 bases are a match to TRBD2. DNA of the CDR3: TGTGCCAGCAGCCGAGTAGCGGGGGCCCGCACAGATACGCAGTATTTT. Protein product: CASSRVAGARTDTQYF.